The T cell receptor (beta chain) under discussion was sequenced for a study of CD4 and CD8 cells across lung adenocarcinoma regions. The patients had localized lung adenocarcinoma, a non-small cell subtype. TCRdb reprocessed the PCR reads via MiXCR and lists one record per CDR3 protein. The sample lists around 25,000 distinct CDR3 sequences; around 50% were seen once. This clonotype was counted only a few times. This CDR3 contains 12 residues. V trimming: 11 bases; J trimming: 8 bases; junction bases outside the gene matches: 4. Germline CDR1 is MNHNS and CDR2 is SASEGT. The sequenced material came from CD8+ T cells from the center of a lung tumor. The source is a male donor with lung adenocarcinoma. The CD4 and CD8 labels of this study may be unreliable. This chain links TRBV6-1 with TRBJ1-6; 9 bases agree with TRBD1. Here the CDR3 reads CAVRDRDSPLHF. CDR3 DNA sequence: TGTGCCGTCCGGGACAGGGATTCACCCCTCCACTTT.